One and the same sample provided the 28 T cell receptor beta chains below, sequenced in a study of control samples from healthy donors and cancer patients. Assay used: immunoSEQ multiplex PCR; TCRdb lists only in-frame clones, some missing. The sample has over 110,000 clones; roughly 92% are singletons. Sequencing input: blood. These receptors were collected from a man under 40 in good health.

This clone showed up just a few times. The chain recombines TRBV7-9 with TRBJ2-6; D is uncertain. Germline CDR1 and CDR2: SEHNR and FQNEAQ (reference sequence). The CDR3 spans 16 residues. V was pared by 3 bases and J by 0 bases, with 9 bases between. The CDR3 sequence: CASSFGFSSGANVLTF. In DNA, the CDR3 is TGTGCCAGCAGCTTTGGGTTCAGCTCTGGGGCCAACGTCCTGACTTTC.

This clone was seen once. The chain couples TRBV30 to TRBJ2-5; no clear D gene. Trimming stripped 0 bases from V and 7 bases from J, with 15 bases between. This CDR3 has 14 amino acids. Germline V lookup: CDR1 GTSNPN, CDR2 SVGIG (reference sequence). This chain's CDR3 is CAWSVGRIDTTQYF. The CDR3, as DNA: TGTGCCTGGAGTGTAGGGCGGATTGATACGACCCAGTACTTC.

The CDR3 sequence: CASSLAQNYGYTF. The DNA of the CDR3 is TGTGCCAGCAGCTTGGCACAAAACTATGGCTACACCTTC. This sequence joins TRBV5-6 and TRBJ1-2; D call uncertain. The V end was cut by 0 bases, the J end by 2 bases, with 5 bases between. Germline V gives CDR1 SGHDT, CDR2 YYEEEE. The CDR3 length is 13 residues.

The V call is TRBV2, the J call TRBJ1-1, with D unclear. The CDR3 length is 12 residues. The germline gives CDR1 SNHLY, CDR2 FYNNEI. V lost 4 bases, J lost 8 bases, and 11 bases lay in between. CDR3 in amino acids: CASSVLEREAFF. The CDR3 DNA reads TGTGCCAGCAGTGTTCTTGAAAGAGAAGCTTTCTTT.

Comments on this clone: Different DNA sequences within this sample yield the same CDR3. In nucleotides, the CDR3 is TGCGCCAGCAGCTTCCTAGCGGGAGTGGGAGAGACCCAGTACTTC. Protein: CASSFLAGVGETQYF. The J gene is TRBJ2-5, the V gene TRBV5-1, with 10 bases identical to TRBD2. Germline assignment: CDR1 SGHRS and CDR2 YFSETQ. There are 15 residues in the CDR3. V gave up 2 bases and J gave up 4 bases; unmatched junction bases: 5.

The chain carries TRBV19 and TRBJ1-2; D is ambiguous. Germline lookup yields CDR1 LNHDA and CDR2 SQIVND (reference sequence). The V gene lost 0 bases and the J gene lost 8 bases, with 7 bases spanning the gap. The CDR3 is 12 amino acids. The CDR3 sequence: CASSIDFKGYTF. For the CDR3, the DNA is TGTGCCAGTAGTATAGATTTCAAGGGCTACACCTTC.

This chain links TRBV25-1 with TRBJ2-3, with TRBD2 matching over 9 bases. Germline V gene lookup returns CDR1 MGHDK and CDR2 SYGVNS. The CDR3 has 14 residues. The trim removed 8 bases at V and 1 base at J, leaving 4 bases unmatched. The CDR3 is CASAWTSGTDTQYF. The CDR3 DNA follows: TGTGCCAGCGCATGGACTAGCGGCACAGATACGCAGTATTTT. The whole variable domain, filled in from reference TRBV25-1 and TRBJ2-3, reads EADIYQTPRYLVIGTGKKITLECSQTMGHDKMYWYQQDPGMELHLIHYSYGVNSTEKGDLSSESTVSRIRTEHFPLTLESARPSHTSQYLCASAWTSGTDTQYFGPGTRLTVL.

The chain uses TRBV2 and TRBJ2-1; 11 bases map to TRBD2. J lost 10 bases, V lost 6 bases, and 14 bases had no gene match. Germline CDR1 SNHLY, CDR2 FYNNEI. The length of the CDR3 is 16 residues. The CDR3 DNA reads as TGTGCCAGCAGCGAAAAAACTAGCGGGAGTACCGGAGAGCAGTTCTTC. Translating gives CASSEKTSGSTGEQFF.

The rearrangement joins TRBV7-9 to TRBJ2-2, with 8 bases aligning to TRBD2. The trim removed 7 bases at V and 3 bases at J, leaving 7 bases unmatched. This CDR3 has 15 residues. The germline gives CDR1 SEHNR, CDR2 FQNEAQ (reference sequence). The chain's CDR3 is CASTPGLEDTGELFF. For the CDR3, the DNA is TGTGCCAGCACCCCGGGACTAGAGGACACCGGGGAGCTGTTTTTT.

The CDR3 sequence: CASSIGRGRNEKLFF. Written as DNA, the CDR3 is TGTGCCAGTAGTATAGGGCGGGGAAGGAATGAAAAACTGTTTTTT. The genes are TRBV19 and TRBJ1-4; D is unresolved. CDR3 length equals 15 residues. Trimming stripped 1 base from V and 5 bases from J, with 11 bases between. CDR1 and CDR2 (germline): LNHDA, SQIVND (reference sequence).

The DNA of the CDR3 is TGTGCCAGTAGTATAGACACGACAGGGTCGAGCAATCAGCCCCAGCATTTT. Encoded protein: CASSIDTTGSSNQPQHF. The chain joins TRBV19 to TRBJ1-5, with 7 bases identical to TRBD1. This CDR3 spans 17 amino acids. Germline loops: CDR1 LNHDA, CDR2 SQIVND (reference sequence). The ends lost 0 bases at V and 1 base at J; junction bases unmatched: 6.

CDR3 bases: TGTGCCAGCAGCTCCCCAGGCCTGGGTGAAGCTTTCTTT. Protein product: CASSSPGLGEAFF. This chain links TRBV7-8 with TRBJ1-1; no reliable D call. CDR1 is SGHVS and CDR2 is FQNEAQ in the germline V gene. The V end lost 4 bases, the J end lost 7 bases, and 13 bases lay between the germline ends. This CDR3 region has 13 residues.

The V gene is TRBV19, the J gene TRBJ1-5; TRBD1 is a possible D gene (5 bases). Trimming took 3 bases from V and 4 from J, leaving 10 bases between them. Germline V gene sequence: CDR1 LNHDA, CDR2 SQIVND (reference sequence). This CDR3 is built from 14 residues. CDR3 nucleotide sequence: TGTGCCAGTAGTATTGTTTGGGGGAATCAGCCCCAGCATTTT. It specifies CASSIVWGNQPQHF.

The chain combines TRBV7-2 with TRBJ2-3; D might be TRBD1 (5 bases). Trimming cost V 2 bases and J 2 bases, with 8 bases left between them. The CDR3 length is 14 residues. Germline V gene lookup returns CDR1 SGHTA and CDR2 FQGNSA. The CDR3 DNA reads TGTGCCAGCAGCTTAACAGGAACCACAGATACGCAGTATTTT. Its translation is CASSLTGTTDTQYF.

This rearrangement joins TRBV29-1 to TRBJ2-5; maybe TRBD1 (8 bases). Germline V gene data show CDR1 as SQVTM and CDR2 as ANQGSEA. V lost 7 bases and J lost 1, with 16 bases in between. This CDR3 has 14 amino acids. The CDR3 DNA reads as TGCAGCGCCCGGAACAGGGGGGGCCAAGAGACCCAGTACTTC. It is translated as CSARNRGGQETQYF.

The J gene is TRBJ2-4, the V gene TRBV24-1; 8 nucleotides align to TRBD1. The V gene end was trimmed by 4 bases and the J gene end by 9 bases; junction bases not matched to a gene: 10. From germline, CDR1 is KGHDR and CDR2 SFDVKD. This CDR3 has 15 residues. CDR3 region: CATSDSRGRASIQYF. The DNA for the CDR3 is TGTGCCACCAGTGACTCCAGGGGGCGGGCGTCCATTCAGTACTTC.

The chain recombines TRBV28 with TRBJ2-5, with D possibly matching TRBD2 (6 bases). From germline, CDR1 is MDHEN and CDR2 SYDVKM. V lost 7 bases and J lost 2, with 14 bases in between. The CDR3 has 14 amino acids. CDR3 sequence reads: CASIGLAKQETQYF. The CDR3 bases are TGTGCCAGCATAGGCCTAGCGAAGCAAGAGACCCAGTACTTC.

This clone appeared a single time. The chain employs TRBV28 and TRBJ2-7; a weak D match, TRBD2 (6 bases). CDR1 is MDHEN, CDR2 SYDVKM, per germline. V dropped 10 bases and J dropped 1 base, with 14 bases sitting between them. The CDR3 contains 13 residues. CDR3 nucleotides: TGTGCCACCCGGAGGGGAGGATCCTACGAGCAGTACTTC. This translates into CATRRGGSYEQYF.

The J gene is TRBJ2-3, the V gene TRBV19, with 16 bases fitting TRBD2. Germline V lookup: CDR1 LNHDA, CDR2 SQIVND (reference sequence). CDR3 length: 17 amino acids. With V trimmed by 9 bases and J by 1 base, 7 bases remained unmatched. The CDR3 nucleotides read TGTGCCAGCCACGGGACTAGCGGGAGGGGGGGCACAGATACGCAGTATTTT. The encoded protein is CASHGTSGRGGTDTQYF.

The chain employs TRBV9 and TRBJ2-3; 10 bases are shared with TRBD2. J lost 6 bases, V lost 0 bases, and 13 bases had no gene match. This CDR3 contains 18 residues. Per the germline V gene, CDR1 is SGDLS and CDR2 is YYNGEE. The CDR3 sequence: CASSVGVLAGGLGDTQYF. In DNA form, the CDR3 reads TGTGCCAGCAGCGTAGGAGTGTTAGCGGGAGGTTTAGGTGATACGCAGTATTTT.

The genes are TRBV14 and TRBJ2-6, with 13 bases lining up with TRBD2. Germline V gene sequence: CDR1 SGHDN, CDR2 FVKESK. Germline trimming cut 2 bases from V and 2 bases from J; bases unmatched to any gene: 6. CDR3 length: 19 residues. CDR3 in DNA: TGTGCCAGCAGCCAACCGGGACTAGCGGGATTGGCTGGGGCCAACGTCCTGACTTTC. It specifies CASSQPGLAGLAGANVLTF.

The J gene is TRBJ2-3, the V gene TRBV5-5, with 7 bases aligning to TRBD2. The germline gives CDR1 SGHKS, CDR2 YYEKEE (reference sequence). CDR3 length: 17 amino acids. The V and J ends lost 4 bases and 1 base, in that order; junction bases with no gene match: 12. The DNA of the CDR3 is TGTGCCAGCAGCGCCACCTTCACCCTAGCGGGCACAGATACGCAGTATTTT. Residues: CASSATFTLAGTDTQYF.

The chain is built from TRBV7-3 and TRBJ2-1; 10 bases are shared with TRBD1. J was trimmed by 7 bases and V by 5 bases; bases with no gene match: 14. The CDR3 has 17 amino acids. Germline CDR1 is SGHTA and CDR2 is FQGTGA. The CDR3 nucleotides read TGTGCCAGCAGCCTAAGAGGTAGGACAGGGGGTTTGAATGAGCAGTTCTTC. Its protein is CASSLRGRTGGLNEQFF. The complete variable domain, with remaining parts taken from reference TRBV7-3 and TRBJ2-1, reads GAGVSQTPSNKVTEKGKYVELRCDPISGHTALYWYRQSLGQGPEFLIYFQGTGAADDSGLPNDRFFAVRPEGSVSTLKIQRTERGDSAVYLCASSLRGRTGGLNEQFFGPGTRLTVL.

The chain has TRBV11-2 and TRBJ2-1; tentatively, D is TRBD1 (5 bases). This CDR3 is 15 amino acids long. Trimming pared 1 base from V and 2 bases from J, leaving 9 bases between. Germline V gives CDR1 SGHAT, CDR2 FQNNGV. CDR3 residues: CASSLVQATYNEQFF. The CDR3 DNA sequence: TGTGCCAGCAGCTTAGTACAGGCCACCTACAATGAGCAGTTCTTC.

As concerns this clone: Within the sample, other DNA sequences also encode this same CDR3. This sequence joins TRBV3-1 (or the pseudogene TRBV3-2) and TRBJ2-7; possibly TRBD2 for D (6 bases). Trimming cost V 1 base and J 4 bases, with 14 bases left between them. Germline V gene data show CDR1 as LGHDT and CDR2 as YNNKEL (reference sequence). The CDR3 is 15 amino acids. The CDR3, as DNA: TGTGCCAGCAGCCAAGTACCGGGACTCAGTTACGAGCAGTACTTC. This translates into CASSQVPGLSYEQYF.

V usage is TRBV6-5 and J usage is TRBJ1-5; the D is unclear. The V gene lost 6 bases and the J gene lost 2 bases, with 11 bases spanning the gap. CDR3 size: 14 residues. CDR1 and CDR2 from the germline V gene are MNHEY and SVGAGI. The CDR3 bases are TGTGCCAGCAGCCGGGCGGTGGGCAATCAGCCCCAGCATTTT. Its translation: CASSRAVGNQPQHF.

The CDR3 DNA is TGTGCCAGCAGCTCCAAGACAGGGAATGAAAAACTGTTTTTT. This translates into CASSSKTGNEKLFF. This chain uses TRBV7-3 with TRBJ1-4; 7 positions match TRBD1. CDR1 and CDR2 (germline): SGHTA, FQGTGA. The CDR3 has 14 residues. V lost 4 bases to trimming and J lost 5 bases; unmatched junction nucleotides: 4.

The gene calls are TRBV19 and TRBJ1-1; perhaps TRBD1 as D (5 bases). CDR1 and CDR2 (germline): LNHDA, SQIVND (reference sequence). V was pared by 3 bases and J by 0 bases, with 23 bases between. This CDR3 has 19 residues. CDR3 coding DNA: TGTGCCAGTAGTATTTTCCCCCCCCGCCGGGGCGCGGTGAACACTGAAGCTTTCTTT. Translating gives CASSIFPPRRGAVNTEAFF. Full variable domain (outside the CDR3, taken from reference TRBV19 and TRBJ1-1): DGGITQSPKYLFRKEGQNVTLSCEQNLNHDAMYWYRQDPGQGLRLIYYSQIVNDFQKGDIAEGYSVSREKKESFPLTVTSAQKNPTAFYLCASSIFPPRRGAVNTEAFFGQGTRLTVV.